The entry that follows covers one T cell receptor (beta chain) sequence. Its antigen is unknown. Both 60 Vbeta primers and 13 Jbeta primers went into the PCR. Using immunoSEQ multiplex PCR, the repertoire was profiled, and TCRdb retains in-frame clones only, with some absent. The table shows 85,000 to 130,000 clones, with more than 75% occurring only once. The data are from a study of cytomegalovirus exposure and HLA in healthy donors. Whole-study results and caveats: One cluster of highly shared sequence variants probably arose as a sequencing artifact.

The sequencing sample was made of PBMCs. The sequence derives from a woman aged 45-65 years in good health and CMV-seropositive.

CDR3 residues: CASSGLSGDPLGDGYTF. The CDR3 DNA follows: TGTGCCAGCAGTGGTTTATCGGGGGACCCTCTAGGGGATGGCTACACCTTC. The chain is built from TRBV25-1 and TRBJ1-2, with D possibly TRBD1 on 5 matching bases. Trimming removed 4 bases at V and 6 bases at J, with 24 bases between. Germline V gene lookup returns CDR1 MGHDK and CDR2 SYGVNS. This CDR3 spans 17 amino acids.